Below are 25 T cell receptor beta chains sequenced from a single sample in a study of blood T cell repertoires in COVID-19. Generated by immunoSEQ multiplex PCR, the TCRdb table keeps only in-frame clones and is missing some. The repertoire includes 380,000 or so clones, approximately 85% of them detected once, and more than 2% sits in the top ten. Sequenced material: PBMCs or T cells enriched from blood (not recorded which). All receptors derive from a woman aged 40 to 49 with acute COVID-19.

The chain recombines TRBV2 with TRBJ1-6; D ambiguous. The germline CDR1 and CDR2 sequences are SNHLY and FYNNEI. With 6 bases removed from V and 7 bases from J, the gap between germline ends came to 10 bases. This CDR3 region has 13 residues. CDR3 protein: CASRPLENSPLHF. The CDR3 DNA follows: TGTGCCAGCAGGCCCTTAGAGAATTCACCCCTCCACTTT.

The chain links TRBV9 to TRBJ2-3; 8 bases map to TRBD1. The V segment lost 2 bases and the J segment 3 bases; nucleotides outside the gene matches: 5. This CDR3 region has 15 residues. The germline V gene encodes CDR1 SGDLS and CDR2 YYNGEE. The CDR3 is CASSVVTGATDTQYF. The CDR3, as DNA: TGTGCCAGCAGCGTGGTGACAGGGGCTACAGATACGCAGTATTTT. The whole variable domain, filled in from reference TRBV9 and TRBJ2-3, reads DSGVTQTPKHLITATGQRVTLRCSPRSGDLSVYWYQQSLDQGLQFLIQYYNGEERAKGNILERFSAQQFPDLHSELNLSSLELGDSALYFCASSVVTGATDTQYFGPGTRLTVL.

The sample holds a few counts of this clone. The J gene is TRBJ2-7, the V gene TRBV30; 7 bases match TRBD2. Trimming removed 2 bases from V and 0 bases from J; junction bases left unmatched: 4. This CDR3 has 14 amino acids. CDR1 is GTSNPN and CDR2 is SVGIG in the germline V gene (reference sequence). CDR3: CAWSFGGGSYEQYF. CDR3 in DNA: TGTGCCTGGAGTTTTGGGGGGGGCTCCTACGAGCAGTACTTC.

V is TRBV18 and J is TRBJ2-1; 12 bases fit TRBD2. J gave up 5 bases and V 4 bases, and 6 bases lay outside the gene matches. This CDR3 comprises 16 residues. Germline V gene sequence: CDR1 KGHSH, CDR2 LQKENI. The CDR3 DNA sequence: TGTGCCAGCTCACGTTCGACTAGCGGGGGAAACAATGAGCAGTTCTTC. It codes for CASSRSTSGGNNEQFF.

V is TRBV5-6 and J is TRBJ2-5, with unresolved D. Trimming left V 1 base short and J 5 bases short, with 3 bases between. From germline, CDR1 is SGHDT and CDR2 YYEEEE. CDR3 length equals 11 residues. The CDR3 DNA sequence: TGTGCCAGCAGCTTGCGGGAGACCCAGTACTTC. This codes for CASSLRETQYF.

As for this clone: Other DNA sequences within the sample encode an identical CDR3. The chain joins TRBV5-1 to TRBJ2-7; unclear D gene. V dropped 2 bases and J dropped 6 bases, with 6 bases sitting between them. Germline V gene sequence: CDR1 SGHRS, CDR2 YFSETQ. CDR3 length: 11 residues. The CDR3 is CASSLGGEQYF. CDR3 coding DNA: TGCGCCAGCAGCTTAGGCGGCGAGCAGTACTTC.

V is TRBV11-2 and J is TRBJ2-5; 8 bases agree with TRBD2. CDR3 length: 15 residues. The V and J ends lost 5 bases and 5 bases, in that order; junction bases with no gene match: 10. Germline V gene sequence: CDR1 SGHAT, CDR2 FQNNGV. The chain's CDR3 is CASSAPGLVMETQYF. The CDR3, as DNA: TGTGCCAGCAGCGCTCCGGGACTAGTGATGGAGACCCAGTACTTC.

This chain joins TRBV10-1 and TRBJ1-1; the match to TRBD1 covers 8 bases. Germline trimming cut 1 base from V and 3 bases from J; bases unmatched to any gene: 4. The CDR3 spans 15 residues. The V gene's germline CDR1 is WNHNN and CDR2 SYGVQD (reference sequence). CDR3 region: CASSEFEGQDTEAFF. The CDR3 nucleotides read TGCGCCAGCAGTGAGTTCGAGGGACAGGACACTGAAGCTTTCTTT.

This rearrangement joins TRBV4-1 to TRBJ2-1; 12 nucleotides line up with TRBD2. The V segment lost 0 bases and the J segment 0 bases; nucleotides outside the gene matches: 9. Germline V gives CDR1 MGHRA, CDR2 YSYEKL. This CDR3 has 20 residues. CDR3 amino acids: CASSQDQVLAGGSSYNEQFF. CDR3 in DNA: TGCGCCAGCAGCCAAGATCAGGTCCTAGCGGGGGGGAGCTCCTACAATGAGCAGTTCTTC.

The CDR3 sequence is CASSTSRGVAGELFF. In DNA form, the CDR3 reads TGTGCCAGCAGCACCAGCAGGGGGGTGGCCGGGGAGCTGTTTTTT. The chain recombines TRBV7-2 with TRBJ2-2, with D perhaps TRBD1 (7 bases). V dropped 5 bases and J dropped 6 bases, with 16 bases sitting between them. The length of the CDR3 is 15 residues. Germline loops: CDR1 SGHTA, CDR2 FQGNSA. Using reference TRBV7-2 and TRBJ2-2 for the parts outside the CDR3, the full variable domain is GAGVSQSPSNKVTEKGKDVELRCDPISGHTALYWYRQSLGQGLEFLIYFQGNSAPDKSGLPSDRFSAERTGGSVSTLTIQRTQQEDSAVYLCASSTSRGVAGELFFGEGSRLTVL.

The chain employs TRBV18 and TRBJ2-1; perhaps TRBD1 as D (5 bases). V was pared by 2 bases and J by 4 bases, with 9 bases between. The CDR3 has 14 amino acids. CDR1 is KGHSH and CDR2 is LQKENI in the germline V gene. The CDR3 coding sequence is TGTGCCAGCTCACCAAGGGGCAGGTACAATGAGCAGTTCTTC. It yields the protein CASSPRGRYNEQFF.

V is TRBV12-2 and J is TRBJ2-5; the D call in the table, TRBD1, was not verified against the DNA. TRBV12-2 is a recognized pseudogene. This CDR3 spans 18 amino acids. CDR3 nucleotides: TGTGCAAGTCGCTTACCCGACAGGGGTGCGGGGAGCCAAGAGACCCAGTACTTC. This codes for CASRLPDRGAGSQETQYF.

CDR3 DNA sequence: TGTGCCAGCAGCCAAGATTTCGGACAGGTCAATTCACCCCTCCACTTT. Translated, it gives CASSQDFGQVNSPLHF. The chain combines TRBV14 with TRBJ1-6; 7 nucleotides line up with TRBD1. The germline gives CDR1 SGHDN, CDR2 FVKESK. The V segment lost 0 bases and the J segment 7 bases; nucleotides outside the gene matches: 6. This CDR3 is 16 amino acids long. Drawing the rest from reference TRBV14 and TRBJ1-6, the complete variable domain is EAGVTQFPSHSVIEKGQTVTLRCDPISGHDNLYWYRRVMGKEIKFLLHFVKESKQDESGMPNNRFLAERTGGTYSTLKVQPAELEDSGVYFCASSQDFGQVNSPLHFGNGTRLTVT.

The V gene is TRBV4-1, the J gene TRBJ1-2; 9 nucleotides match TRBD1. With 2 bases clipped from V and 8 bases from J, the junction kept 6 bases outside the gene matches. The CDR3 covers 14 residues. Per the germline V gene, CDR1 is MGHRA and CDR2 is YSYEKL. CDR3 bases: TGCGCCAGCAGCCAACCCGGGACAGGGAAAGGCTACACCTTC. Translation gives CASSQPGTGKGYTF.

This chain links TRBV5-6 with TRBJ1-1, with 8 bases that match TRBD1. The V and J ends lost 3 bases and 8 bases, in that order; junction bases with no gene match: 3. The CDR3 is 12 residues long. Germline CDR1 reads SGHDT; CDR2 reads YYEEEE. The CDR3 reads CASSSWTGEAFF. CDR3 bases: TGTGCCAGCAGCTCATGGACAGGGGAAGCTTTCTTT.

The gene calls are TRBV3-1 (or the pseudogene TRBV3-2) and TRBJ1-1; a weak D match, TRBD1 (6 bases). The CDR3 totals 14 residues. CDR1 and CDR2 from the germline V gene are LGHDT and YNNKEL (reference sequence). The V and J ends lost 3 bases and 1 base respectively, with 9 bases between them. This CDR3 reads CASSHWTANTEAFF. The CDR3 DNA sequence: TGTGCCAGCAGCCACTGGACAGCGAACACTGAAGCTTTCTTT.

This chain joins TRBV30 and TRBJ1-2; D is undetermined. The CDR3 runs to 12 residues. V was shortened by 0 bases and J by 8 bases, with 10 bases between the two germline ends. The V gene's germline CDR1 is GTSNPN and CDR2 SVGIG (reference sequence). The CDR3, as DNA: TGTGCCTGGAGTGTCGGGGAAAGGGGCTACACCTTC. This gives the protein CAWSVGERGYTF. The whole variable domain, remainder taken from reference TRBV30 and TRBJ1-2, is SQTIHQWPATLVQPVGSPLSLECTVEGTSNPNLYWYRQAAGRGLQLLFYSVGIGQISSEVPQNLSASRPQDRQFILSSKKLLLSDSGFYLCAWSVGERGYTFGSGTRLTVV.

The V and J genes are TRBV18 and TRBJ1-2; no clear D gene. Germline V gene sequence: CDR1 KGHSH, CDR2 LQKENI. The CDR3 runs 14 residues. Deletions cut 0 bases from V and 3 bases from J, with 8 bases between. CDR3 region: CASSPPPGYYGYTF. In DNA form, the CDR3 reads TGTGCCAGCTCACCACCTCCGGGGTACTATGGCTACACCTTC. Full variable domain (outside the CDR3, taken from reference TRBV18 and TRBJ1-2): NAGVMQNPRHLVRRRGQEARLRCSPMKGHSHVYWYRQLPEEGLKFMVYLQKENIIDESGMPKERFSAEFPKEGPSILRIQQVVRGDSAAYFCASSPPPGYYGYTFGSGTRLTVV.

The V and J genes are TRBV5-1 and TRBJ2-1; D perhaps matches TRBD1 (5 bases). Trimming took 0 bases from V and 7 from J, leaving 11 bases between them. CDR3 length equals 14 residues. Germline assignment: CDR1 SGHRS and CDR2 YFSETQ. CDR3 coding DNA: TGCGCCAGCAGCTTGGGGCAGGGTAAGAATGAGCAGTTCTTC. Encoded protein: CASSLGQGKNEQFF.

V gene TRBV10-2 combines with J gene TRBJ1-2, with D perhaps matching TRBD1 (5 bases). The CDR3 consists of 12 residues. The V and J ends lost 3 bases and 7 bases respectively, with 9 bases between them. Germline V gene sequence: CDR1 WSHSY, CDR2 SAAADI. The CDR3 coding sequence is TGCGCCAGCAGTGACAGGGAGGGTGGCTACACCTTC. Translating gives CASSDREGGYTF.

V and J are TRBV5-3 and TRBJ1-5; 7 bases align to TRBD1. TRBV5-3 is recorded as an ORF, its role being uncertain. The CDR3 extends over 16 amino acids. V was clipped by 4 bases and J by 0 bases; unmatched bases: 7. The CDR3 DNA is TGTGCCAGAAGCGCTACAGGGGCTACTAGCAATCAGCCCCAGCATTTT. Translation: CARSATGATSNQPQHF.

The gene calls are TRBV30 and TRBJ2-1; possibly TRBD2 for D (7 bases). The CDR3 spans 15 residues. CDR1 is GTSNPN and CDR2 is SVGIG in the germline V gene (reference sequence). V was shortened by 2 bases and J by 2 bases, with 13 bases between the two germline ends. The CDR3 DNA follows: TGTGCCTGGAGTAGGGGGGGGCTTCCCTACAATGAGCAGTTCTTC. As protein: CAWSRGGLPYNEQFF.

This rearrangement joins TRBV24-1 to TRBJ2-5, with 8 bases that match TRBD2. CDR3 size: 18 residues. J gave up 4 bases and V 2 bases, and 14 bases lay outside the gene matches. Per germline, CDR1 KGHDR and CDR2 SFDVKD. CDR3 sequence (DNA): TGTGCCACCAGTGATTCTACCCTCCAAGCGGGGGTTCGAGAGACCCAGTACTTC. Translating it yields CATSDSTLQAGVRETQYF.

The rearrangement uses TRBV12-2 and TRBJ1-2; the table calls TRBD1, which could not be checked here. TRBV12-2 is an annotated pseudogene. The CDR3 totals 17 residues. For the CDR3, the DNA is TGTGCAAGTCGCTCCCAACACCCTACAGGGCCTAACTATGGCTACACCTTC. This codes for CASRSQHPTGPNYGYTF.

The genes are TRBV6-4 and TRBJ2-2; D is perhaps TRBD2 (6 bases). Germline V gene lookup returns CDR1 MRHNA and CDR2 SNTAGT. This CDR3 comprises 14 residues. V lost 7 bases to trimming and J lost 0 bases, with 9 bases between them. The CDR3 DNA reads TGTGCCAGCAAGGAGGGATCGAACACCGGGGAGCTGTTTTTT. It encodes CASKEGSNTGELFF.